A selection of T cell receptor beta chains follows, all from one sample in a study of T-cell reconstitution after alpha-beta-depleted transplantation in children. MiXCR was run by TCRdb on the PCR reads, yielding one entry per CDR3 protein. The sample holds 300,000 to 350,000 distinct CDR3 sequences, approximately 20% seen once. Material: PBMCs, mostly from graft donor cells, obtained 180 days after TCRalphabeta/CD19-depleted stem cell transplant. These receptors all stem from a male patient aged 5 to 17 who had a stem cell transplant for acute lymphoblastic leukemia, so the T cells may come from the graft donor. The CDR3 runs from the conserved cysteine through the conserved F or W. Fields, in order: D gene, clone size, V gene, J gene, CDR3 protein, CDR3 DNA. D genes are given only for firm matches. Size tells how often a clone was seen (once, few, many) or the class of an expanded clone, and some rows leave it out.

.	.	TRBV29-1	TRBJ2-2	CSGLGANTGELFF	TGCAGCGGCCTAGGGGCGAACACCGGGGAGCTGTTTTTT
TRBD2	few	TRBV7-9	TRBJ2-2	CATLGTSGLGELFF	TGTGCCACCCTCGGGACTAGCGGGCTCGGGGAGCTGTTTTTT
TRBD1	.	TRBV20-1	TRBJ2-1	CSADASGTEGPHNEQFF	TGCAGTGCTGACGCTTCCGGGACAGAGGGTCCACACAATGAGCAGTTCTTC
.	few	TRBV5-1	TRBJ2-2	CASSLVQGPGELFF	TGCGCCAGCAGCTTGGTTCAGGGGCCCGGGGAGCTGTTTTTT
.	.	TRBV2	TRBJ2-1	CASVQFYNEQFF	TGTGCCAGCGTCCAGTTTTACAATGAGCAGTTCTTC
TRBD1	.	TRBV3-1	TRBJ1-1	CASSQADRSLMNTEAFF	TGTGCCAGCAGCCAAGCGGACAGGTCTCTTATGAACACTGAAGCTTTCTTT
TRBD1	.	TRBV5-4	TRBJ2-7	CASSFLRGPAYDEQYF	TGTGCCAGCAGCTTTCTCAGGGGGCCTGCCTACGACGAGCAGTACTTC
TRBD2	.	TRBV11-2	TRBJ2-5	CASSSLAADQETQYF	TGTGCCAGCAGTTCACTAGCGGCGGACCAAGAGACCCAGTACTTC
.	.	TRBV5-6	TRBJ2-1	CASSLGMRPAAPYNEQFF	TGTGCCAGCAGCTTGGGAATGCGTCCAGCCGCCCCTTACAATGAGCAGTTCTTC
TRBD1	few	TRBV4-2	TRBJ2-7	CASSRTGSSSGYEQYF	TGTGCCAGCAGCCGGACAGGCTCGTCAAGTGGTTACGAGCAGTACTTC
.	few	TRBV9	TRBJ2-7	CASSVTDGGYEQYF	TGTGCCAGCAGCGTAACAGACGGGGGCTACGAGCAGTACTTC
.	.	TRBV7-9	TRBJ2-7	CASSFPPRDLSDEQYF	TGTGCCAGCAGCTTCCCGCCCCGGGACTTGTCGGACGAGCAGTACTTC
.	few	TRBV5-1	TRBJ2-3	CASSMLDSFYTDTQYF	TGCGCCAGCAGCATGCTGGACAGTTTCTACACAGATACGCAGTATTTT
.	many	TRBV7-3	TRBJ2-5	CASSPDRQETQYF	TGTGCCAGCAGCCCGGACAGACAAGAGACCCAGTACTTC
TRBD2	.	TRBV20-1	TRBJ2-5	CSASSGRAPETQYF	TGCAGTGCTAGTAGCGGGAGGGCCCCCGAGACCCAGTACTTC
.	few	TRBV7-3	TRBJ2-6	CASSPRTAGANVLTF	TGTGCCAGCAGCCCCCGGACAGCTGGGGCCAACGTCCTGACTTTC
TRBD1	few	TRBV7-8	TRBJ2-6	CASSRRDRAGANVLTF	TGTGCCAGCAGCCGCCGGGACAGGGCTGGGGCCAACGTCCTGACTTTC
TRBD2	.	TRBV19	TRBJ2-1	CASKRGPYNEQFF	TGTGCCAGTAAGCGGGGTCCCTACAATGAGCAGTTCTTC
.	.	TRBV4-1	TRBJ2-5	CASSQWVRGGTETQYF	TGCGCCAGCAGCCAATGGGTACGGGGCGGGACGGAGACCCAGTACTTC
.	few	TRBV27	TRBJ2-7	CASIKRWGDLYEQYF	TGTGCCAGCATCAAAAGGTGGGGGGACTTATACGAGCAGTACTTC
.	.	TRBV5-4	TRBJ1-2	CASSYGTGLGGYTF	TGTGCCAGCAGCTACGGTACAGGGTTGGGGGGCTACACCTTC
TRBD1	many	TRBV29-1	TRBJ2-1	CSVARGQGREQFF	TGCAGCGTTGCGAGGGGACAGGGAAGGGAGCAGTTCTTC
TRBD1	.	TRBV7-3	TRBJ2-7	CASTSLMVHRGCEQYF	TGTGCCAGCACCTCGCTAATGGTCCACAGGGGGTGCGAGCAGTACTTC
.	.	TRBV20-1	TRBJ2-5	CSARGRGPRGETQYF	TGCAGTGCTAGGGGTCGGGGTCCTAGAGGAGAGACCCAGTACTTC
TRBD1	.	TRBV9	TRBJ2-5	CASSLRTGGFQETQYF	TGTGCCAGCAGCTTGCGGACAGGCGGCTTCCAAGAGACCCAGTACTTC
.	few	TRBV3-1	TRBJ1-5	CASSQGAGRGQPQHF	TGTGCCAGCAGCCAAGGGGCGGGCAGGGGTCAGCCCCAGCATTTT
.	many	TRBV15	TRBJ2-7	CATSAMIGVMHEQYF	TGTGCCACCAGCGCGATGATAGGGGTGATGCACGAGCAGTACTTC
.	.	TRBV3-1	TRBJ2-7	CASSQERGSSYEQYF	TGTGCCAGCAGCCAAGAAAGGGGCAGCTCCTACGAGCAGTACTTC
TRBD1	few	TRBV7-9	TRBJ2-7	CASSFFEGANYEQYF	TGTGCCAGCAGCTTTTTTGAGGGGGCTAACTACGAGCAGTACTTC
.	once	TRBV2	TRBJ1-2	CASSAGPNYGYTF	TGTGCCAGCAGTGCGGGGCCTAACTATGGCTACACCTTC
.	few	TRBV5-1	TRBJ1-2	CASSLVTGNGYTF	TGCGCCAGCAGCTTGGTGACAGGCAATGGCTACACCTTC
.	.	TRBV7-8	TRBJ2-5	CASSYSLGARETQYF	TGTGCCAGCAGCTATTCTTTGGGGGCTCGAGAGACCCAGTACTTC
.	once	TRBV7-2	TRBJ1-1	CASSWPGPAYTEAFF	TGTGCCAGCAGCTGGCCGGGCCCCGCCTACACTGAAGCTTTCTTT
TRBD2	few	TRBV29-1	TRBJ2-7	CSVEEGGGNEQYF	TGCAGCGTTGAAGAGGGGGGGGGAAACGAGCAGTACTTC
TRBD2	.	TRBV27	TRBJ2-1	CASSLLGWLAGDDYNEQFF	TGTGCCAGCAGTTTATTAGGTTGGCTAGCGGGAGATGACTACAATGAGCAGTTCTTC
.	few	TRBV12-3/TRBV12-4	TRBJ1-5	CASTTRYWDSNQPQHF	TGTGCCAGCACTACTCGGTATTGGGATAGCAATCAGCCCCAGCATTTT